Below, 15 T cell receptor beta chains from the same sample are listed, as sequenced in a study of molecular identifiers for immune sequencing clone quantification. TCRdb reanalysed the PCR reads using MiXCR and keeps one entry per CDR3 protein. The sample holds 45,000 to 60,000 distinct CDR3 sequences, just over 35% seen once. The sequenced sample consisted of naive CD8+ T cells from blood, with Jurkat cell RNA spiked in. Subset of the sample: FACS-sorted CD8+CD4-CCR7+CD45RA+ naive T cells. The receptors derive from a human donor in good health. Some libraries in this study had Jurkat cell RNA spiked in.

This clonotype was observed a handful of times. The CDR3 loop reads CASGWTETEAFF. CDR3 nucleotides: TGTGCTAGTGGTTGGACGGAAACCGAAGCTTTCTTT. V gene TRBV12-5 combines with J gene TRBJ1-1; D remains unclear. Per the germline V gene, CDR1 is LGHNT and CDR2 is FRNRAP. The CDR3 totals 12 residues. The ends were cut back, 4 bases at V and 8 bases at J, with 11 bases in the middle.

In DNA, the CDR3 is TGTGCCAGCAGCCCCGGGGTAGGCACTGAAGCTTTCTTT. Amino acid sequence: CASSPGVGTEAFF. The V gene is TRBV27, the J gene TRBJ1-1; D uncertain. The V gene's germline CDR1 is MNHEY and CDR2 SMNVEV (reference sequence). V dropped 6 bases and J dropped 4 bases, with 12 bases sitting between them. The CDR3 loop spans 13 amino acids.

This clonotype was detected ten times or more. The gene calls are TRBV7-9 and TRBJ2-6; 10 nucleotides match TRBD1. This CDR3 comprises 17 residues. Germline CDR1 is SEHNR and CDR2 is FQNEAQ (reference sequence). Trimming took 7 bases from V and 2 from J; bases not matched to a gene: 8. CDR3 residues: CASKPDRGKAGANVLTF. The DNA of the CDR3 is TGTGCCAGCAAGCCGGACAGGGGGAAGGCTGGGGCCAACGTCCTGACTTTC.

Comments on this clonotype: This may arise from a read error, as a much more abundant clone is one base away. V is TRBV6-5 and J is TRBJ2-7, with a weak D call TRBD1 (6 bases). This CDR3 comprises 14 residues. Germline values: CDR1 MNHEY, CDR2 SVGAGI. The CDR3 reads CASSPDQGSYEQCF. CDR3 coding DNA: TGTGCCAGCAGCCCGGATCAGGGGTCGTACGAGCAGTGCTTC.

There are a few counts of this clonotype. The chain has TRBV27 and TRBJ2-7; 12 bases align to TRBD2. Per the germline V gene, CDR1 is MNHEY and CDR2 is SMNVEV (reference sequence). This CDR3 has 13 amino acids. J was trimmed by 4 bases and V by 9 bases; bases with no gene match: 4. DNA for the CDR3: TGTGCCAGTGCGACTAGCGGGGGTTACGAGCAGTACTTC. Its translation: CASATSGGYEQYF.

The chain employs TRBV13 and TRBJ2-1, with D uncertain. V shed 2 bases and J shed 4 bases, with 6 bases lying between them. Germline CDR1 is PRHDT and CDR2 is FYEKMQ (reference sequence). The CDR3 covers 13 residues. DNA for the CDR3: TGTGCCAGCAGCTTACAATTTTACAATGAGCAGTTCTTC. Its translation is CASSLQFYNEQFF.

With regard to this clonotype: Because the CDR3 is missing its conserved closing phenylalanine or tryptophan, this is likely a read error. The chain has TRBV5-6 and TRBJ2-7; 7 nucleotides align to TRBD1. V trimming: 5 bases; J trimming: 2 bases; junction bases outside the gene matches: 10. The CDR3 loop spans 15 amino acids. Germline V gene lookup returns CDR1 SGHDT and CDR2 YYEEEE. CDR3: CASSSGQLNPYEQYL. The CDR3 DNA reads TGTGCCAGCAGTTCGGGACAGCTAAACCCCTACGAGCAGTACCTC.

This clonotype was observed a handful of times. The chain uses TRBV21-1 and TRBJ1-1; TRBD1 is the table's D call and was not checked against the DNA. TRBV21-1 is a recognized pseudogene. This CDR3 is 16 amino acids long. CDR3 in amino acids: CASSKARNRENTEAFF. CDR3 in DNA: TGTGCCAGCAGCAAAGCGCGGAACAGGGAGAACACTGAAGCTTTCTTT.

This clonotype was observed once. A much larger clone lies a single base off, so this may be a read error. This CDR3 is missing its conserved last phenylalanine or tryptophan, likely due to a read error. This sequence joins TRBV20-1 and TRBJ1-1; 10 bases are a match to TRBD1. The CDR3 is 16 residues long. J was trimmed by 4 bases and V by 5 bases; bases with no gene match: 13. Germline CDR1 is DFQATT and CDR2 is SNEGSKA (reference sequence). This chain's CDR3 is CSAPNRDRGSGTEAFI. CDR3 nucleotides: TGCAGTGCTCCCAACCGGGACAGGGGATCGGGCACTGAAGCTTTCATT.

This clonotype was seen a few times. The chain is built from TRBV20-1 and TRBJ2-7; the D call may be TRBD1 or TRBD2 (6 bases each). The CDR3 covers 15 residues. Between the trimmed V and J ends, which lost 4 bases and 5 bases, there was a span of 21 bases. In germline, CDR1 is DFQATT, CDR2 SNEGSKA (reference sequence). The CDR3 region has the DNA TGCAGTGCTACCCCCCGGGACACGGGAGTCAACGAGCAGTACTTC. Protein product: CSATPRDTGVNEQYF.

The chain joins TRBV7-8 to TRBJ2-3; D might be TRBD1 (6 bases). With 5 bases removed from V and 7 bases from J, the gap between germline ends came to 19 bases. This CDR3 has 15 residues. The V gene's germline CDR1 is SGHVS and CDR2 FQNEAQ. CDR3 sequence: CASSAQGFLIYTQYF. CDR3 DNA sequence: TGTGCCAGCAGCGCCCAGGGGTTCTTGATTTATACGCAGTATTTT.

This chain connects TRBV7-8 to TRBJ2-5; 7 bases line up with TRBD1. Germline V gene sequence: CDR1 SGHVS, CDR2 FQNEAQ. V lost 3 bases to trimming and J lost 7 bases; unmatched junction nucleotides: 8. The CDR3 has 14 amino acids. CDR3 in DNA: TGTGCCAGCAGCTTTAGACAGGGATATGCGACCCAGTACTTC. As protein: CASSFRQGYATQYF.

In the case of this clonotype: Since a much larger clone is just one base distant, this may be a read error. The CDR3 is CASSQDRVVTYGCTF. The CDR3 DNA reads TGTGCCAGCAGCCAGGACAGGGTTGTCACCTATGGCTGCACCTTC. The chain has TRBV4-2 and TRBJ1-2, with 8 bases matching TRBD1. CDR1 and CDR2 from the germline V gene are LGHNA and YNFKEQ. The CDR3 is 15 amino acids.

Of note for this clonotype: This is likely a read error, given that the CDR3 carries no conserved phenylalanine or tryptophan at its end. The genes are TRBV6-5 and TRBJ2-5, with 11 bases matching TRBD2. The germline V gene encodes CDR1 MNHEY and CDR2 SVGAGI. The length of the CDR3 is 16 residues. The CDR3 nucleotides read TGTGCCAGCAGTCGGTGGACTAGCGGGTACCAAGAGGCCCAGTACATC. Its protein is CASSRWTSGYQEAQYI.

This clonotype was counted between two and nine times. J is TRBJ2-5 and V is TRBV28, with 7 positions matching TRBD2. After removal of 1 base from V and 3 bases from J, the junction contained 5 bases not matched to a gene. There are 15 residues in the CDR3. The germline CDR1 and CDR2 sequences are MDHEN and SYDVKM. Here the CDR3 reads CASSLSLAEEETQYF. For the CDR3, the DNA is TGTGCCAGCAGTTTATCCCTAGCGGAGGAAGAGACCCAGTACTTC.